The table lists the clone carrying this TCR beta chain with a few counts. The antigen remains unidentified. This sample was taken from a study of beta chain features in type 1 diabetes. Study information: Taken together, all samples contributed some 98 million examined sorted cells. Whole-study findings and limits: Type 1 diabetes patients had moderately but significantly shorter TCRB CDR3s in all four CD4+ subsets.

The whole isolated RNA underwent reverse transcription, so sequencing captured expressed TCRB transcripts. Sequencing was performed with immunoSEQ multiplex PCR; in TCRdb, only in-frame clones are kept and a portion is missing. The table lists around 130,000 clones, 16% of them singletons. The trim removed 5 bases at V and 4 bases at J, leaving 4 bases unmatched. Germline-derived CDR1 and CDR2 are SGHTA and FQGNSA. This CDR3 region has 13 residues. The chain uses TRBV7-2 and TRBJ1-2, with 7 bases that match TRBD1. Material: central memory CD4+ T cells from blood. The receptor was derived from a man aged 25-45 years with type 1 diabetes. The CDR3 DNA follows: TGTGCCAGCAGCCTACAGGGGAGCTATGGCTACACCTTC. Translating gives CASSLQGSYGYTF.